Reported below is one T cell receptor beta chain. Measured with immunoSEQ multiplex PCR; TCRdb has only the in-frame clones, and not every one. Among about 82,000 clones listed, around 94% were seen once. The data are from a study of technical replicates of blood from four donors. Trimming left V 5 bases short and J 6 bases short, with 16 bases between. Germline assignment: CDR1 LNHDA and CDR2 SQIVND (reference sequence). The CDR3 loop spans 15 amino acids. The chain has TRBV19 and TRBJ2-2; D unresolved. This sequence originates from a human donor in good health. Sequences were obtained from T cells isolated from PBMCs. The CDR3 loop is CASSELSESSGELFF. CDR3 DNA: TGTGCCAGTAGTGAGTTATCCGAGTCATCCGGGGAGCTGTTTTTT.